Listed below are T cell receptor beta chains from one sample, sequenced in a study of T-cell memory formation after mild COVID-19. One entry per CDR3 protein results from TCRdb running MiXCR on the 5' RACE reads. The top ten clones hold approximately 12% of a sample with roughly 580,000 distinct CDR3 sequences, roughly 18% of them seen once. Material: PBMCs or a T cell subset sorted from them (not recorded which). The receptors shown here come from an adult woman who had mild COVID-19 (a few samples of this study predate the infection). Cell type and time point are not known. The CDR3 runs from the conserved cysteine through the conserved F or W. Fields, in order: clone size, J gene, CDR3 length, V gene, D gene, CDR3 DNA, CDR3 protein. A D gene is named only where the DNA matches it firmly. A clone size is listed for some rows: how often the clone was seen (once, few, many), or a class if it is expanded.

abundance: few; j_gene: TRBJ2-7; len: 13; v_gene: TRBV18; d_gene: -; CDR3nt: TGTGCCAGCTCACCTGGACAGAACTACGAGCAGTACTTC; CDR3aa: CASSPGQNYEQYF
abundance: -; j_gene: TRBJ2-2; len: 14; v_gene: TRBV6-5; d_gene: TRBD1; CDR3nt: TGTGCCAGCAGTTATTCGACAGGGCCCGGGGAGCTGTTTTTT; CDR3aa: CASSYSTGPGELFF
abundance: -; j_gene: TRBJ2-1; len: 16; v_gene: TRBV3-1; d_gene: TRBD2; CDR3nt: TGTGCCAGCAGCCAAGTAGGGACTAGCCCGTACAATGAGCAGTTCTTC; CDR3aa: CASSQVGTSPYNEQFF
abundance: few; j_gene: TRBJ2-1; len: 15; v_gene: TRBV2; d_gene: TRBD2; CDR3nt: TGTGCCAGCAGTGCCGAGCGGGGGGGCCTAGGGGAGCAGTTCTTC; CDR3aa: CASSAERGGLGEQFF
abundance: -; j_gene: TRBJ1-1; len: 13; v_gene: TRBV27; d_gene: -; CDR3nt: TGTGCCAGCAGTCTTACAGGGTGGACTGAAGCTTTCTTT; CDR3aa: CASSLTGWTEAFF
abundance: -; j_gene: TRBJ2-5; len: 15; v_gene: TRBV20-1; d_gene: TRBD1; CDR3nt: TGCAGTGCCACGGGGACAGGGGGTTTCGGAGAGACCCAGTACTTC; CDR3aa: CSATGTGGFGETQYF
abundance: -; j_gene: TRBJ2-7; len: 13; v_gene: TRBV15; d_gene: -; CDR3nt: TGTGCCACCAGCAGAGATATCCCAAGCGAGCAGTACTTC; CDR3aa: CATSRDIPSEQYF
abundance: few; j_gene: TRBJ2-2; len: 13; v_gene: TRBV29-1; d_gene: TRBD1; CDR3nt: TGCAGCGTCAGGACAGGGGGGACCGGGGAGCTGTTTTTT; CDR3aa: CSVRTGGTGELFF
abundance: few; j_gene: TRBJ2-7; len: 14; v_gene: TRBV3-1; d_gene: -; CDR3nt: TGTGCCAGCAGCCAGGCCGCAGGGTCCTACGAGCAGTACTTC; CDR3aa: CASSQAAGSYEQYF
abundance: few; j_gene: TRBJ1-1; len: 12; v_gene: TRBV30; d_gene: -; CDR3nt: TGTGCCTGGAGTGGCCGTTACACTGAAGCTTTCTTT; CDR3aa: CAWSGRYTEAFF
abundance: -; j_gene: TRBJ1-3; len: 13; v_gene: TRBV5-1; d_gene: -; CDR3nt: TGCGCCAGCAGCTTGACGGACTCGGACACCATATATTTT; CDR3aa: CASSLTDSDTIYF
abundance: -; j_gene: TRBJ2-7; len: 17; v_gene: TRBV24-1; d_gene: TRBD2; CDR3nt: TGTGCCACCAGTGATGGCGGGGGAGCGGGGCCCTCCTACGAGCAGTACTTC; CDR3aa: CATSDGGGAGPSYEQYF
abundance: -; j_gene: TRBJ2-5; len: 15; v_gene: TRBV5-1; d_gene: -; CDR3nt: TGCGCCAGCAGCACGGGGATTGCGGGCGGAGAGACCCAGTACTTC; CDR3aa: CASSTGIAGGETQYF
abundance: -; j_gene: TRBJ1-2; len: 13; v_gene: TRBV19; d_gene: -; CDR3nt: TGTGCCACCTCAACGGGCGTCCACTATGGCTACACCTTC; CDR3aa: CATSTGVHYGYTF
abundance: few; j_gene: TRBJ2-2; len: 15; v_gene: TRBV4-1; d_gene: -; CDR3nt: TGCGCCAGCAGCCAAGCTGGGCAGAGGCGAGGGGAGCTGTTTTTT; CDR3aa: CASSQAGQRRGELFF
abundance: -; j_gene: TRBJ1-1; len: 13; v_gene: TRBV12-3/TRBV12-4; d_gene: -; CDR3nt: TGTGCCAGCAGTTTAGGGGACATGACTGAAGCTTTCTTT; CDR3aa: CASSLGDMTEAFF
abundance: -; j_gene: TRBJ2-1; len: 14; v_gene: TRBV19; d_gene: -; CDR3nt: TGTGCCAGTAGTATAGGGGAGGCCTACAATGAGCAGTTCTTC; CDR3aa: CASSIGEAYNEQFF
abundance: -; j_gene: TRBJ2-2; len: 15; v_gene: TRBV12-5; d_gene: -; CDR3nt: TGTGCTAGTGGTTTGGCTCTCGGATCCACCGGGGAGCTGTTTTTT; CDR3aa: CASGLALGSTGELFF
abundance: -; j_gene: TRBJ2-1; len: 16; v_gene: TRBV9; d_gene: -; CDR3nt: TGTGCCAGCAGCAGGCCGGGGGAAAATCTCCACAATGAGCAGTTCTTC; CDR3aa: CASSRPGENLHNEQFF
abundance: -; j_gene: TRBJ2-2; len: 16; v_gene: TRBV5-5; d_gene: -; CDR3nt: TGTGCCAGCAGCCGTCTCACGGACTTACCTACCGGGGAGCTGTTTTTT; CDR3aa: CASSRLTDLPTGELFF
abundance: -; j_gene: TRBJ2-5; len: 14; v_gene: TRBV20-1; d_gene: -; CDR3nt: TGCAGTGCTAGAGATCTGGCGGGATGGGAGACCCAGTACTTC; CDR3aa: CSARDLAGWETQYF
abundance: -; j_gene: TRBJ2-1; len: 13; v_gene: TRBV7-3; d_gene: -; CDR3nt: TGTGCCAGCAGCCCCGGGGGCCCCAATGAGCAGTTCTTC; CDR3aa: CASSPGGPNEQFF
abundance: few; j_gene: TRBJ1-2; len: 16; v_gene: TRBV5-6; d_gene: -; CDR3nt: TGTGCCAGCAGCCCTCTTACAGGGTCGAGGATGTATGGCTACACCTTC; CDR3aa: CASSPLTGSRMYGYTF
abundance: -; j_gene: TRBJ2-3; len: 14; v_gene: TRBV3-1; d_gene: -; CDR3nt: TGTGCCAGCAGCCCCTCCGTCGGTCCAGATACGCAGTATTTT; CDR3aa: CASSPSVGPDTQYF
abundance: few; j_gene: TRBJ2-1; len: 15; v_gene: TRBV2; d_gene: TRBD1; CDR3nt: TGTGCCAGCAGTGAAGGGACAGGGGGTCGGTATGAGCAGTTCTTC; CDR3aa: CASSEGTGGRYEQFF
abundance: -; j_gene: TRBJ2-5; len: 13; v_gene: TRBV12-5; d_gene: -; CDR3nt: TGTGCTAGTGGTTTGGACGCCGGGGAGACCCAGTACTTC; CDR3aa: CASGLDAGETQYF
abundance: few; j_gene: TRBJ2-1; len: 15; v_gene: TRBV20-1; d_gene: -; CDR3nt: TGCAGTGCTAGTCCCAGGGCTTCCCGCTTAGGAGAGCAGTTCTTC; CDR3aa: CSASPRASRLGEQFF
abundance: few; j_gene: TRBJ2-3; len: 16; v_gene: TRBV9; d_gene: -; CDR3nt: TGTGCCAGCAGCGTCACGTCCGGGACTCTCACAGATACGCAGTATTTT; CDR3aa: CASSVTSGTLTDTQYF
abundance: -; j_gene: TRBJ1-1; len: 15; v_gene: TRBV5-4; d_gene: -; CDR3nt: TGTGCCAGCAGCACGCCGGGACGGATGAACACTGAAGCTTTCTTT; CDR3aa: CASSTPGRMNTEAFF
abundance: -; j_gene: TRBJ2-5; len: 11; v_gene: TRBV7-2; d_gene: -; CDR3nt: TGTGCCAGCAGGGGACACGAGACCCAGTACTTC; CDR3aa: CASRGHETQYF
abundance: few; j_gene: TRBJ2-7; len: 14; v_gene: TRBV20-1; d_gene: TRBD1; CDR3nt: TGCAGTGCTAGAGCAAGACAGGGCTTGGACGAGCAGTACTTC; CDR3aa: CSARARQGLDEQYF
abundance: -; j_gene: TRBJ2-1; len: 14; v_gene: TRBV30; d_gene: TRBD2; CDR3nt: TGTGCCTGGAGGACTAGCGGGGGGGCCGATGAGCAGTTCTTC; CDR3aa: CAWRTSGGADEQFF
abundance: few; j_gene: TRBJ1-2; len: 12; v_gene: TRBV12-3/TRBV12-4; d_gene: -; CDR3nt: TGTGCCAGCAGTTTAGAGGAGTATGGCTACACCTTC; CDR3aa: CASSLEEYGYTF
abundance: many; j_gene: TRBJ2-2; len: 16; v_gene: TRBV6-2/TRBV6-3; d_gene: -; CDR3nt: TGTGCCAGCAGTTACTCCAAAGCCCCGGCCGGCGGGGAGCTGTTTTTT; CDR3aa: CASSYSKAPAGGELFF
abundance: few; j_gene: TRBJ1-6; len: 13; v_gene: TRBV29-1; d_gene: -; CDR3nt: TGCAGCGTGAGGGGGGGGGAATATTCACCCCTCCACTTT; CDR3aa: CSVRGGEYSPLHF
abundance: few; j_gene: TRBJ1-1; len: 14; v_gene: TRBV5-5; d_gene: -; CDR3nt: TGTGCCAGCAGCCCCCAAGAACTGACGGTGACAGCTTTCTTT; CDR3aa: CASSPQELTVTAFF
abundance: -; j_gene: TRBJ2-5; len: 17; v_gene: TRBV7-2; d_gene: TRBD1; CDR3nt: TGTGCCAGCAGCTTAAAGGGCAGGGCGGACAGGCAAGAGACCCAGTACTTC; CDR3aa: CASSLKGRADRQETQYF
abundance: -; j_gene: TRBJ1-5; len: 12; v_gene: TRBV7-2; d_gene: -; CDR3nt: TGTGCCAGCAGCTGGGCCGGTCAGCCCCAGCATTTT; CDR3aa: CASSWAGQPQHF
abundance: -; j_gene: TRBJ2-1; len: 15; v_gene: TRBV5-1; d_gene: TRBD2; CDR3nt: TGCGCCAGCAGCCCTCAAGCGGGGGCCTACAATGAGCAGTTCTTC; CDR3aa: CASSPQAGAYNEQFF
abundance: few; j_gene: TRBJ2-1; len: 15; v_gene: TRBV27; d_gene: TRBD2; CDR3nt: TGTGCCAGCAACCCCGGGACTAGCTCCTACAATGAGCAGTTCTTC; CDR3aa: CASNPGTSSYNEQFF
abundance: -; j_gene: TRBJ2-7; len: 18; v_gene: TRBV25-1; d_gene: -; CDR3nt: TGTGCCAGCGTAATGGCGGGTTTCCGGACAGTAATCTCCCTCGAGCAGTACTTC; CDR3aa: CASVMAGFRTVISLEQYF
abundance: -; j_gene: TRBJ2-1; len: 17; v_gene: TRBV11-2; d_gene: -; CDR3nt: TGTGCCAGCAGCTTAGGTACAAGGAGACGCTCCTACAATGAGCAGTTCTTC; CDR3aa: CASSLGTRRRSYNEQFF
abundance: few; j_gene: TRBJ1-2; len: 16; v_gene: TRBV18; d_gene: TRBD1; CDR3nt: TGTGCCAGCTCACCACCGAGTCCGACAGGGGATGATGGCTACACCTTC; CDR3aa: CASSPPSPTGDDGYTF
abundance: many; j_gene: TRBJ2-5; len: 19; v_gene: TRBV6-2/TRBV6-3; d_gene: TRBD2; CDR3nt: TGTGCCAGCAGTTACGCCAGAAAATCCGGGACTAGCGGGCAAGAGACCCAGTACTTC; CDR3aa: CASSYARKSGTSGQETQYF
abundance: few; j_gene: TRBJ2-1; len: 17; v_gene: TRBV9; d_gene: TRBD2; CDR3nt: TGTGCCAGCAGCGTAGTACGCTGGGGGGCGGGAGGGGATGAGCAGTTCTTC; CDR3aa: CASSVVRWGAGGDEQFF
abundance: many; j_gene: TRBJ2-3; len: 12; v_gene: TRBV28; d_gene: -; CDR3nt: TGTGCCAGCAGCAAGATCACAGATACGCAGTATTTT; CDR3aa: CASSKITDTQYF
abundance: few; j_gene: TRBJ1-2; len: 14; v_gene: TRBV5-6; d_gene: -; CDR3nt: TGTGCCAGCAGCTTGAGCCGGACGGTCTATGGCTACACCTTC; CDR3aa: CASSLSRTVYGYTF
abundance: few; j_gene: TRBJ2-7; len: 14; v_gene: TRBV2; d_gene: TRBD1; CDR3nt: TGTGCCAGCAGTGAGCAGGGGGAGCACTACGAGCAGTACTTC; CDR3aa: CASSEQGEHYEQYF
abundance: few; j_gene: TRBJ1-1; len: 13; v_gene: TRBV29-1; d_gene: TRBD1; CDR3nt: TGCAGCGTTCGAGGACAGGGAAAAACTGAAGCTTTCTTT; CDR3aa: CSVRGQGKTEAFF
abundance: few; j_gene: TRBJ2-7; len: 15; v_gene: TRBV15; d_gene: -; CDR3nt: TGTGCCACCAGCAGAGATTTGGTCAGCTCCTACGAGCAGTACTTC; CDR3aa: CATSRDLVSSYEQYF
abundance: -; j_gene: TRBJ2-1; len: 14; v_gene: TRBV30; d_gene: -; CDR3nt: TGTGCCTGGACGAGGATAAGCTCCTACAATGAGCAGTTCTTC; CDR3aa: CAWTRISSYNEQFF
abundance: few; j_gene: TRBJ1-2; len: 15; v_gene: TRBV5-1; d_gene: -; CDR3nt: TGCGCCAGCAGCGTATCACCCGACTGGAACTATGGCTACACCTTC; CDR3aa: CASSVSPDWNYGYTF
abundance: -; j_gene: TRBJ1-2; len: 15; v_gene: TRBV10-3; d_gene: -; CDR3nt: TGTGCCATCAGTGAGTCCGCAGGGAAAAGATATGGCTACACCTTC; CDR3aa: CAISESAGKRYGYTF
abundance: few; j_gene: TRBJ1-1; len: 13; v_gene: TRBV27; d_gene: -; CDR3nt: TGTGCCAGCAGTTTAAAGTCGAGGGCGGGGGCTTTCTTT; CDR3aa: CASSLKSRAGAFF